This T cell receptor beta chain is from a study of PD-1 blockade in classical Hodgkin lymphoma. Study-wide findings and caveats: The study found complete responders had baseline diversity similar to newly diagnosed patients. Only CD4+ TCR diversity, not CD8+, had risen significantly by C4D1.

Relapses following autologous stem cell transplantation were seen in all patients, with brentuximab vedotin exposure varying. The CDR3 loop spans 14 amino acids. The germline V gene encodes CDR1 SEHNR and CDR2 FQNEAQ (reference sequence). V was clipped by 8 bases and J by 4 bases, with 14 bases between them. Generated by immunoSEQ multiplex PCR, the TCRdb table keeps only in-frame clones and is missing some. The profile covers roughly 12,000 clones, with around 75% appearing a single time and approximately 35% taken by the ten largest. Remarks on this clone: Its antigen remains unidentified.

The chain employs TRBV7-9 and TRBJ2-2; D gene unclear. Sequences were derived from peripheral blood mononuclear cells (PBMCs), sampled at baseline. This TCR was recovered from a human donor with classical Hodgkin lymphoma. In nucleotides, the CDR3 is TGTGCCAGCGCCCCCCTGACGGTCACCGGGGAGCTGTTTTTT. Protein sequence: CASAPLTVTGELFF.